The 13 T cell receptor beta chains in this list originate from one sample, sequenced in a study of blood T cell repertoires in COVID-19. Assay used: immunoSEQ multiplex PCR; TCRdb lists only in-frame clones, some missing. The sample lists 15,000 or so clones, 85% to 90% occurring once. The sequencing input was peripheral blood. These receptors were collected from a human donor in a cohort sampled during active COVID-19.

This rearrangement joins TRBV19 to TRBJ1-2; 8 bases match TRBD1. Trimming took 6 bases from V and 4 from J; bases not matched to a gene: 10. CDR1 is LNHDA, CDR2 SQIVND, per germline (reference sequence). The CDR3 is 15 amino acids. The CDR3 nucleotides are TGTGCCAGTAGCACGGGAGACAGGGGCCTCTATGGCTACACCTTC. It specifies CASSTGDRGLYGYTF.

The V and J genes are TRBV5-1 and TRBJ2-1; 8 nucleotides line up with TRBD1. The length of the CDR3 is 15 residues. The V gene's germline CDR1 is SGHRS and CDR2 YFSETQ. The J segment lost 7 bases and the V segment lost 4 bases, leaving 10 bases of the junction unmatched. This CDR3 is CASSGGQGLVNEQFF. DNA for the CDR3: TGCGCCAGCAGCGGCGGACAGGGTCTCGTAAATGAGCAGTTCTTC.

The rearrangement links TRBV27 to TRBJ2-5, with 8 bases fitting TRBD1. Germline CDR1 reads MNHEY; CDR2 reads SMNVEV (reference sequence). This CDR3 is 16 amino acids long. With 2 bases clipped from V and 1 base from J, the junction kept 6 bases outside the gene matches. Written as DNA, the CDR3 is TGTGCCAGCAGTTTAGCGAACAGGGGGAGCCAAGAGACCCAGTACTTC. Translating it yields CASSLANRGSQETQYF.

The J gene is TRBJ2-7, the V gene TRBV25-1, with 8 positions matching TRBD1. Per the germline V gene, CDR1 is MGHDK and CDR2 is SYGVNS. There are 13 residues in the CDR3. V gave up 5 bases and J gave up 7 bases; unmatched junction bases: 7. The CDR3 coding sequence is TGTGCCAGCAGTAGGACAGGGCCCCCAGAGCAGTACTTC. Translated, it gives CASSRTGPPEQYF.

This chain connects TRBV9 to TRBJ1-2; 7 nucleotides line up with TRBD1. The CDR3 covers 17 residues. The V segment lost 0 bases and the J segment 4 bases; nucleotides outside the gene matches: 12. CDR1 is SGDLS and CDR2 is YYNGEE in the germline V gene. This CDR3 reads CASSVEVGDRNLYGYTF. CDR3 nucleotide sequence: TGTGCCAGCAGCGTAGAGGTAGGGGACAGAAATCTCTATGGCTACACCTTC.

Turning to this clone: One end of the junction fails to match germline, which may point to a read error. This rearrangement joins TRBV9 to TRBJ2-3; maybe TRBD1 (6 bases). CDR1 and CDR2 from the germline V gene are SGDLS and YYNGEE. The CDR3 totals 11 residues. CDR3 nucleotide sequence: TGTGCCAGCAGCTCAGAGGGGGAGACAATCTTT. It codes for CASSSEGETIF.

The V and J genes are TRBV2 and TRBJ1-1, with a possible D match to TRBD1 (5 bases). Trimming left V 7 bases short and J 6 bases short, with 12 bases between. The CDR3 covers 12 residues. CDR1 is SNHLY and CDR2 is FYNNEI in the germline V gene. The CDR3 spells CASMGWGAEAFF. Here the CDR3 DNA reads TGTGCCAGCATGGGGTGGGGGGCTGAAGCTTTCTTT.

V gene TRBV7-3 combines with J gene TRBJ2-1; TRBD2 aligns across 7 bases. The CDR3 totals 15 residues. In germline, CDR1 is SGHTA, CDR2 FQGTGA. The V gene end was trimmed by 2 bases and the J gene end by 5 bases; junction bases not matched to a gene: 6. CDR3 amino acids: CASSLGTNKNNEQFF. The DNA for the CDR3 is TGTGCCAGCAGCTTAGGGACTAACAAAAACAATGAGCAGTTCTTC.

The genes are TRBV2 and TRBJ2-7, with TRBD2 identical over 11 bases. Trimming took 6 bases from V and 3 from J; bases not matched to a gene: 4. CDR1 SNHLY and CDR2 FYNNEI come from the germline V gene. The CDR3 sequence is 14 residues long. Here the CDR3 reads CASRRTSGGYEQYF. The DNA for the CDR3 is TGTGCCAGCAGGAGAACTAGCGGGGGCTACGAGCAGTACTTC.

This clone was counted once. The V and J genes are TRBV20-1 and TRBJ2-7, with D possibly TRBD2 on 6 matching bases. This CDR3 has 11 residues. The V end lost 5 bases, the J end lost 6 bases, and 11 bases lay between the germline ends. Germline V gives CDR1 DFQATT, CDR2 SNEGSKA (reference sequence). The CDR3 sequence is CSAPRGAEQYF. CDR3 bases: TGCAGTGCTCCCCGCGGGGCCGAGCAGTACTTC.

This chain joins TRBV30 and TRBJ2-5; 11 positions match TRBD2. Germline CDR1 reads GTSNPN; CDR2 reads SVGIG (reference sequence). The CDR3 runs 16 residues. V shed 0 bases and J 5 bases; nucleotides not matched to a gene: 8. CDR3 DNA: TGTGCCTGGAGTGTAGGCACTAGCGGGAGCGGGGAGACCCAGTACTTC. Amino acids: CAWSVGTSGSGETQYF.

This clone appeared once. The V call is TRBV19, the J call TRBJ1-5; 11 bases map to TRBD1. The length of the CDR3 is 15 residues. Germline V gene data show CDR1 as LNHDA and CDR2 as SQIVND (reference sequence). J lost 4 bases, V lost 6 bases, and 5 bases had no gene match. In DNA form, the CDR3 reads TGTGCCAGTAGCCCCGGGACAGGGGGAAATCAGCCCCAGCATTTT. As protein: CASSPGTGGNQPQHF.

The chain carries TRBV5-1 and TRBJ2-3, with 10 bases aligning to TRBD2. V was clipped by 4 bases and J by 6 bases; unmatched bases: 11. Germline lookup yields CDR1 SGHRS and CDR2 YFSETQ. This CDR3 is 16 amino acids long. As DNA, the CDR3 is TGCGCCAGCAGCCCCGAGAGCGGGAGGGCATGGGATACGCAGTATTTT. This codes for CASSPESGRAWDTQYF.